This T cell receptor beta chain was profiled in a study of blood T cell repertoires in COVID-19 (dated by TCRdb to about 2020). Looking at the study overall: Collaborator samples came from the United States, Italy and Spain and covered acute and convalescent phases of COVID-19. The prospective study material was composed of cDNA or gDNA derived from T cells, B-cell-depleted T cells, or PBMCs. A freely available public database, intended as a resource for researchers studying the immune response to SARS-CoV-2, is where the repertoires were released. Samples were obtained from the ongoing ImmuneRACE study (first 160 participants) and from roughly 1,300 subjects provided by 6 global collaborators. Sample metadata almost always included a de-identified subject ID, COVID-19 status, age in years and sex. Where available, HLA class I and class II types were taken from metadata supplied by the sample provider and were not determined by assay-based typing. Deeply sampled blood TCRbeta repertoires from subjects exposed to, actively infected with, or recovered from COVID-19 were included in the dataset.

Study-wide findings and limitations: How much clinical and demographic metadata was included differed by source and by participant, and the metadata was provided uncurated.

Note on this clone: Which antigen it targets is not known. Base qualities are not provided; no much larger clone lies one nucleotide away.

TCRbeta CDR3 regions were amplified from genomic DNA using the immunoSEQ Assay, a bias-controlled multiplex PCR. Per the authors' processing: Within the assay, amplification of reference gene primers was used to estimate how many nucleated cells each sample contained. To quantify the absolute abundance of each unique TCRbeta CDR3 rearrangement, sequence reads were collapsed and filtered. For each sample, productive Simpson clonality was calculated as the square root of Simpson's diversity index over productive rearrangements. Here the immuneACCESS table is served through TCRdb, limited to in-frame sequences with V and J called. Missing clones are a known gap in these copies; in checked studies unresolved V genes cover under half, and the rest lacks a known reason. From that table come the V and J calls and clone size; the DNA was used to work out D and trimming. Counted in this sample were some 120,000 clones; about 83% of them appeared once. The ten most abundant clones make up approximately 5.8% of the sample.

Taken from the germline V gene (reference sequence), the CDR1 and CDR2 loops are SGHNT and YYREEE. Trimming at the junction amounts to 0 bases on V and 3 bases on J, and the germline ends lie 9 bases apart. Including the terminal cysteine and phenylalanine, the CDR3 comprises 14 residues. The sequence is cut down to CDR3 DNA, 42 bases in frame from base 1. The collaborating institutions used their own protocols to collect whole blood in K2EDTA tubes. For TCRbeta analysis, collaborators shipped samples in one of three forms: frozen whole blood, isolated PBMCs, or DNA extracted from either of those sample types.

The sample was peripheral blood. The origin of this receptor is a man at least 80 years old with active or convalescent COVID-19. The V and J genes are TRBV5-4 and TRBJ2-5; TRBD1 might be the D gene, on 6 matching bases. The DNA sequence is TGTGCCAGCAGCTTGGACAGGGTTAAAGAGACCCAGTACTTC. It specifies CASSLDRVKETQYF. Beyond the CDR3, the reference TRBV5-4 and TRBJ2-5 genes provide the residues; the full variable domain reads: ETGVTQSPTHLIKTRGQQVTLRCSSQSGHNTVSWYQQALGQGPQFIFQYYREEENGRGNFPPRFSGLQFPNYSSELNVNALELDDSALYLCASSLDRVKETQYFGPGTRLLVL.